These 18 T cell receptor beta chains share one sample of origin, sequenced in a study of blood T cell repertoires in COVID-19. TCRdb keeps only in-frame clones here, not all; method: immunoSEQ multiplex PCR. The sample includes about 60,000 clones, about 88% of them seen just once. The sequencing input was peripheral blood. The receptors originated from a man in his sixties or seventies with acute or convalescent COVID-19.

This clone occurred once. The chain recombines TRBV7-2 with TRBJ1-6; 8 positions match TRBD1. The CDR3 has 18 amino acids. Germline CDR1 SGHTA, CDR2 FQGNSA. V dropped 5 bases and J dropped 3; count of bases not matched to a gene: 12. The CDR3, as DNA: TGTGCCAGCAGCCCCGGGACAGGTACCTGGGGCTATAATTCACCCCTCCACTTT. It is translated as CASSPGTGTWGYNSPLHF.

This clone showed up just once. The V and J genes are TRBV7-8 and TRBJ2-3; 11 bases agree with TRBD2. The junction had 4 bases not matched to a gene; V was cut back by 0 bases and J by 2 bases. CDR1 and CDR2 from the germline V gene are SGHVS and FQNEAQ. This CDR3 has 17 amino acids. The CDR3 loop is CASSLALAGGNTDTQYF. Here the CDR3 DNA reads TGTGCCAGCAGCTTAGCGCTAGCGGGGGGTAACACAGATACGCAGTATTTT.

The chain joins TRBV3-1 (or the pseudogene TRBV3-2) to TRBJ1-6, with 7 bases aligning to TRBD1. CDR1 is LGHDT, CDR2 YNNKEL, per germline (reference sequence). The CDR3 consists of 16 residues. Trimming cost V 1 base and J 11 bases; bases outside gene matches: 11. The CDR3 region has the DNA TGTGCCAGCAGCCAAGCTGGGACAGTGAGTAGGACACCCCTCCACTTT. As protein: CASSQAGTVSRTPLHF.

The J gene is TRBJ1-1, the V gene TRBV6-6, with D perhaps matching TRBD1 (6 bases). V was cut by 4 bases and J by 5 bases, with 14 bases left in between. The CDR3 consists of 14 residues. The V gene's germline CDR1 is MNHNY and CDR2 SVGAGI (reference sequence). The chain's CDR3 is CASSLSPRGTEAFF. DNA for the CDR3: TGTGCCAGCAGTTTATCCCCTAGGGGGACTGAAGCTTTCTTT.

This clone was counted only a few times. V and J are TRBV11-3 and TRBJ2-2; D unresolved. In germline, CDR1 is SGHNT, CDR2 YENEEA. The germline V and J ends were trimmed by 6 bases and 6 bases, with 8 bases remaining between them. This CDR3 contains 12 residues. The CDR3 DNA sequence: TGTGCCAGCAGTATCCGTCCCGGGGAGCTGTTTTTT. Protein: CASSIRPGELFF.

The rearrangement joins TRBV6-6 to TRBJ1-6; D gene unclear. CDR1 is MNHNY and CDR2 is SVGAGI in the germline V gene (reference sequence). V lost 2 bases to trimming and J lost 10 bases, with 15 bases between them. The CDR3 covers 15 residues. CDR3 sequence reads: CASSYVSNNISPLHF. In DNA form, the CDR3 reads TGTGCCAGCAGTTACGTCTCCAATAACATCTCACCCCTCCACTTT.

This chain links TRBV12-3 or TRBV12-4 with TRBJ1-3, with D possibly being TRBD1 (5 bases). The CDR3 is 10 amino acids. Trimming shortened V by 5 bases and J by 11 bases, and 7 bases separated the two germline ends. CDR3 region: CASSPGAIYF. The CDR3, as DNA: TGTGCCAGCAGTCCGGGGGCCATATATTTT.

The chain recombines TRBV6-2 or TRBV6-3 with TRBJ1-1; D remains unclear. The CDR3 sequence is 11 residues long. The germline CDR1 and CDR2 sequences are MNHEY and SVGEGT. V was pared by 5 bases and J by 9 bases, with 10 bases between. CDR3 DNA: TGTGCCAGCAGTCTAAGAGGGAAAGCTTTCTTT. Its protein product is CASSLRGKAFF.

This clone showed up just a few times. J is TRBJ2-7 and V is TRBV6-6; maybe TRBD1 (5 bases). CDR1 and CDR2 from the germline V gene are MNHNY and SVGAGI (reference sequence). There are 13 residues in the CDR3. The V end lost 4 bases, the J end lost 2 bases, and 9 bases lay between the germline ends. The CDR3 DNA is TGTGCCAGCAGTTTGTCAGGGACCTACGAGCAGTACTTC. Protein product: CASSLSGTYEQYF.

Remarks on this clone: At one end the junction does not follow the germline gene, possibly because of a read error. This chain joins TRBV7-9 and TRBJ2-5; 8 nucleotides align to TRBD2. Germline CDR1 is SEHNR and CDR2 is FQNEAQ (reference sequence). The CDR3 extends over 15 amino acids. CDR3 region: CVSGRGDTPQETQYF. In DNA, the CDR3 is TGTGTCAGCGGGCGGGGGGACACTCCGCAAGAGACCCAGTACTTC.

The chain combines TRBV19 with TRBJ2-3; 10 nucleotides agree with TRBD2. The J segment lost 0 bases and the V segment lost 5 bases, leaving 8 bases of the junction unmatched. The germline V gene has CDR1 LNHDA and CDR2 SQIVND (reference sequence). The CDR3 covers 17 residues. DNA of the CDR3: TGTGCCAGTAGTTATGCCCTGACTAGCGGGAGCACAGATACGCAGTATTTT. Translating it yields CASSYALTSGSTDTQYF.

J is TRBJ2-2 and V is TRBV30, with a weak D call TRBD2 (6 bases). This CDR3 is 17 amino acids long. V was clipped by 0 bases and J by 6 bases, with 20 bases between them. Looked up from germline, CDR1 is GTSNPN and CDR2 is SVGIG (reference sequence). The CDR3 sequence is CAWSVQWGTPGAGELFF. Written as DNA, the CDR3 is TGTGCCTGGAGTGTACAGTGGGGCACCCCGGGGGCCGGGGAGCTGTTTTTT.

This chain joins TRBV7-9 and TRBJ1-5; D remains unclear. Trimming cost V 3 bases and J 6 bases, with 18 bases left between them. Looked up from germline, CDR1 is SEHNR and CDR2 is FQNEAQ (reference sequence). This CDR3 has 16 residues. The DNA of the CDR3 is TGTGCCAGCAGCTTCGGAGGAGACGGCCTGAGTCAGCCCCAGCATTTT. This sequence encodes CASSFGGDGLSQPQHF.

This chain joins TRBV19 and TRBJ2-7; 9 nucleotides align to TRBD2. The CDR3 contains 15 residues. Germline CDR1 and CDR2: LNHDA and SQIVND (reference sequence). V shed 7 bases, J shed 0 bases, and the junction held 7 bases outside the gene matches. Here the CDR3 reads CASTKNSGGSYEQYF. The CDR3, as DNA: TGTGCCAGTACTAAGAATAGCGGGGGCTCCTACGAGCAGTACTTC.

The rearrangement joins TRBV3-1 (or the pseudogene TRBV3-2) to TRBJ1-3, with 8 bases that match TRBD1. Germline CDR1 and CDR2: LGHDT and YNNKEL (reference sequence). CDR3 size: 14 residues. Trimming cost V 3 bases and J 4 bases; bases outside gene matches: 2. The CDR3 is CASSHTGGGNTIYF. The CDR3 nucleotides read TGTGCCAGCAGCCATACAGGGGGAGGAAACACCATATATTTT.

The chain combines TRBV21-1 with TRBJ1-5; the table's D gene call, TRBD1, was not cross checked with the DNA. TRBV21-1 is listed as a pseudogene. The length of the CDR3 is 18 residues. CDR3 nucleotide sequence: TGTGCCAGCAAAAAAAAAGGGACAGGCCCCATTAGCAATCAGCCCCAGCATTTT. Translation: CASKKKGTGPISNQPQHF.

The V call is TRBV5-6, the J call TRBJ2-2; tentative D call: TRBD1 (6 bases). The germline V gene has CDR1 SGHDT and CDR2 YYEEEE. V shed 0 bases and J shed 3 bases, with 9 bases lying between them. CDR3 length: 15 residues. The DNA of the CDR3 is TGTGCCAGCAGCTTGGCCAGGGGAGACACCGGGGAGCTGTTTTTT. Its translation is CASSLARGDTGELFF.

The chain links TRBV6-6 to TRBJ2-7; 7 bases match TRBD1. There are 13 residues in the CDR3. Germline V gives CDR1 MNHNY, CDR2 SVGAGI (reference sequence). Trimming removed 6 bases from V and 6 bases from J; junction bases left unmatched: 8. This chain's CDR3 is CASSPPTGLEQYF. The DNA for the CDR3 is TGTGCCAGCAGCCCACCGACAGGGCTCGAGCAGTACTTC.